This T cell receptor (beta chain) was found in a study of a mutant IDH1 vaccine in newly diagnosed glioma. Study context: Patients got their first vaccination 4-6 weeks after radiotherapy alone, or with temozolomide cycles.

Time point reported: week 11, during vaccination. Each dose of the vaccine consisted of 300 ug of mutant IDH1 20-mer peptide, with topical imiquimod. Donors' newly diagnosed IDH1-mutant WHO grade 3 or 4 astrocytomas lacked nuclear ATRX. This clone was observed once. Its antigen remains unidentified. Germline lookup yields CDR1 SGHRS and CDR2 YFSETQ. The CDR3 runs to 14 residues. With 0 bases removed from V and 0 bases from J, the gap between germline ends came to 3 bases. Produced via immunoSEQ multiplex PCR; TCRdb's table is partial and in-frame only. The sample includes about 66,000 clones, under 90% of them seen just once.

This TCR was sampled from a man aged 25 to 40 with glioma. The V call is TRBV5-1, the J call TRBJ1-4; D unclear. The source material was PBMCs, sampled from a glioma patient whose treatment included an IDH1 peptide vaccine. CDR3 region: CASSLDATNEKLFF. Here the CDR3 DNA reads TGCGCCAGCAGCTTGGACGCAACTAATGAAAAACTGTTTTTT.